The next 5 T cell receptor beta chains were all read from a single sample in a study of blood T cell repertoires in COVID-19. Sequencing used immunoSEQ multiplex PCR; TCRdb keeps in-frame clones, though not all of them. Of 150,000 to 200,000 clones in the sample, approximately 88% were seen once. Sequencing was carried out using PBMCs or T cells enriched from blood (not recorded which). The receptors come from a woman between 18 and 29 years old who had recovered from COVID-19.

The chain has TRBV29-1 and TRBJ2-2, with TRBD2 matching 9 bases. The length of the CDR3 is 14 residues. Germline-derived CDR1 and CDR2 are SQVTM and ANQGSEA. Trimming took 3 bases from V and 4 from J; bases not matched to a gene: 3. The CDR3 nucleotides read TGCAGCGTTGACGGCGGGAGGGCCACCGGGGAGCTGTTTTTT. Its protein product is CSVDGGRATGELFF.

This sequence joins TRBV20-1 and TRBJ1-2; D is unclear. The CDR3 spans 11 residues. V lost 5 bases to trimming and J lost 6 bases, with 10 bases between them. From germline, CDR1 is DFQATT and CDR2 SNEGSKA (reference sequence). The DNA for the CDR3 is TGCAGTGCTCCCCACATAAATGGCTACACCTTC. This codes for CSAPHINGYTF.

The V call is TRBV6-6, the J call TRBJ1-2; D possibly corresponds to TRBD1 (6 bases). Trimming left V 9 bases short and J 7 bases short, with 15 bases between. This CDR3 is 12 amino acids long. CDR1 and CDR2 from the germline V gene are MNHNY and SVGAGI (reference sequence). The CDR3 nucleotides read TGTGCCAGTTGGGCGGGGGCGCGTGGCTACACCTTC. This codes for CASWAGARGYTF.

The rearrangement joins TRBV29-1 to TRBJ1-2, with TRBD1 matching over 12 bases. The CDR3 runs 18 residues. Germline V gene lookup returns CDR1 SQVTM and CDR2 ANQGSEA. V was pared by 0 bases and J by 2 bases, with 10 bases of the junction left unmatched. CDR3 sequence (DNA): TGCAGCGTTGAAGAAAGGGGGACAGGGGGCGCTGGGAACTATGGCTACACCTTC. Amino acids: CSVEERGTGGAGNYGYTF.

CDR3 loop: CASILTAASTDTQYF. CDR3 DNA sequence: TGTGCCAGCATCTTGACAGCCGCTAGCACAGATACGCAGTATTTT. The V gene is TRBV2, the J gene TRBJ2-3, with D possibly matching TRBD1 (5 bases). The germline V gene has CDR1 SNHLY and CDR2 FYNNEI. V shed 7 bases and J shed 0 bases, with 14 bases lying between them. This CDR3 is built from 15 residues.